These 25 T cell receptor beta chains originate from one sample sequenced in a study of blood T cell repertoires in COVID-19. The table came from immunoSEQ multiplex PCR; TCRdb's copy has only in-frame clones and leaves some out. This table has 310,000 or so clones, around four fifths appearing once. The specimen sequenced was peripheral blood. These receptors came from a woman aged 50 to 60 with acute or convalescent COVID-19.

The chain links TRBV18 to TRBJ1-1; D gene ambiguous. V lost 6 bases to trimming and J lost 0 bases, with 8 bases between them. Germline CDR1 is KGHSH and CDR2 is LQKENI. The CDR3 is 13 residues long. CDR3 sequence (DNA): TGTGCCAGCTCGGAGACCGTGAACACTGAAGCTTTCTTT. The encoded protein is CASSETVNTEAFF.

The chain is built from TRBV12-5 and TRBJ1-1, with 8 bases identical to TRBD1. The germline V gene has CDR1 LGHNT and CDR2 FRNRAP. Trimming removed 5 bases from V and 9 bases from J; junction bases left unmatched: 8. CDR3 length: 13 residues. The CDR3 protein is CASGASGTGQAFF. In nucleotides, the CDR3 is TGTGCTAGTGGTGCTTCCGGGACAGGACAAGCTTTCTTT.

The V call is TRBV11-2, the J call TRBJ2-1; 9 bases line up with TRBD1. Germline-derived CDR1 and CDR2 are SGHAT and FQNNGV. The V segment lost 6 bases and the J segment 7 bases; nucleotides outside the gene matches: 13. The CDR3 sequence is 16 residues long. CDR3 bases: TGTGCCAGCAGGCGTCCCGGGACAGGGAGCCTAAATGAGCAGTTCTTC. Amino acids: CASRRPGTGSLNEQFF.

The chain couples TRBV6-5 to TRBJ2-5, with 12 bases matching TRBD1. Germline CDR1 MNHEY, CDR2 SVGAGI. J gave up 5 bases and V 5 bases, and 6 bases lay outside the gene matches. The CDR3 runs to 15 residues. The CDR3 coding sequence is TGTGCCAGCAGTCTTGGGACAGGGGGCCGGGAGACCCAGTACTTC. Residues: CASSLGTGGRETQYF.

This clone was found once. The V call is TRBV7-6, the J call TRBJ2-5; 8 bases match TRBD2. This CDR3 spans 17 amino acids. Germline loops: CDR1 SGHVS, CDR2 FNYEAQ. V was clipped by 1 base and J by 2 bases; unmatched bases: 9. The CDR3 here is CASSLGLERGFQETQYF. In DNA, the CDR3 is TGTGCCAGCAGCTTAGGGTTGGAGCGGGGGTTTCAAGAGACCCAGTACTTC.

As concerns this clone: The same CDR3 can be traced to other DNA sequences in this sample. The V call is TRBV6-5, the J call TRBJ1-1; D remains unclear. V was clipped by 0 bases and J by 1 base, with 6 bases between them. Looked up from germline, CDR1 is MNHEY and CDR2 is SVGAGI. CDR3 length equals 14 residues. Written as DNA, the CDR3 is TGTGCCAGCAGTTACTCGGAGTCGAACACTGAAGCTTTCTTT. This encodes CASSYSESNTEAFF.

The chain recombines TRBV15 with TRBJ1-5; the D is unclear. With 5 bases removed from V and 4 bases from J, the gap between germline ends came to 6 bases. The length of the CDR3 is 12 residues. In germline, CDR1 is LNHNV, CDR2 YYDKDF (reference sequence). CDR3 protein: CATSLQNQPQHF. CDR3 in DNA: TGTGCCACCAGCCTCCAGAATCAGCCCCAGCATTTT.

V and J are TRBV28 and TRBJ2-2, with TRBD1 identical over 7 bases. The junction had 4 bases not matched to a gene; V was cut back by 6 bases and J by 0 bases. CDR3 length: 15 residues. The V gene's germline CDR1 is MDHEN and CDR2 SYDVKM. CDR3 in DNA: TGTGCCAGCAGATCTCAGGGGGCGAACACCGGGGAGCTGTTTTTT. Its translation is CASRSQGANTGELFF.

This rearrangement joins TRBV6-2 or TRBV6-3 to TRBJ1-2; no clear D. Germline V CDR1 and CDR2: MNHEY, SVGEGT. The CDR3 runs 13 residues. V was pared by 6 bases and J by 6 bases, with 14 bases between. In nucleotides, the CDR3 is TGTGCCAGCAGCAGAGGGCAAGGGAATGGCTACACCTTC. This translates into CASSRGQGNGYTF.

The V gene is TRBV5-1, the J gene TRBJ1-1, with D possibly being TRBD1 (5 bases). Deletions cut 3 bases from V and 10 bases from J, with 22 bases between. In germline, CDR1 is SGHRS, CDR2 YFSETQ. This CDR3 is built from 15 residues. The CDR3 DNA follows: TGCGCCAGCAGCTCCCAAGGGGAGGGAGCGTACGGAGCTTTCTTT. Translated: CASSSQGEGAYGAFF.

In its sample, this clone was seen once. The chain is built from TRBV5-8 and TRBJ2-5; 9 bases line up with TRBD2. The CDR3 runs 14 residues. Germline values: CDR1 SGHTS, CDR2 YDEGEE. With V trimmed by 0 bases and J by 5 bases, 2 bases remained unmatched. Written as DNA, the CDR3 is TGTGCCAGCAGCTTGGTTAGCGGGAGTGAGACCCAGTACTTC. Encoded protein: CASSLVSGSETQYF.

The CDR3 loop is CASSLPGNNEKLFF. The CDR3 DNA reads TGTGCCAGCAGTTTACCCGGGAATAATGAAAAACTGTTTTTT. The V call is TRBV28, the J call TRBJ1-4, with unresolved D. Germline V gene data show CDR1 as MDHEN and CDR2 as SYDVKM. The CDR3 consists of 14 residues. V lost 2 bases to trimming and J lost 4 bases, with 8 bases between them.

J is TRBJ2-7 and V is TRBV7-2; no definite D call. In germline, CDR1 is SGHTA, CDR2 FQGNSA. The CDR3 runs 11 residues. With 5 bases removed from V and 5 bases from J, the gap between germline ends came to 7 bases. The CDR3 DNA reads TGTGCCAGCAGCATGTGGCACGAGCAGTACTTC. Translating it yields CASSMWHEQYF. The full variable domain, completed using reference TRBV7-2 and TRBJ2-7, is GAGVSQSPSNKVTEKGKDVELRCDPISGHTALYWYRQSLGQGLEFLIYFQGNSAPDKSGLPSDRFSAERTGGSVSTLTIQRTQQEDSAVYLCASSMWHEQYFGPGTRLTVT.

The chain employs TRBV11-1 and TRBJ2-2; tentatively, D is TRBD1 (5 bases). Germline CDR1 SGHAT, CDR2 FQDESV (reference sequence). Deletions cut 8 bases from V and 6 bases from J, with 10 bases between. CDR3 length: 12 amino acids. The CDR3 DNA is TGTGCCAGCGAGCAGGGCGCCGGGGAGCTGTTTTTT. Translation: CASEQGAGELFF.

The chain recombines TRBV7-2 with TRBJ1-2; no reliable D call. CDR1 and CDR2 (germline): SGHTA, FQGNSA. With 4 bases removed from V and 3 bases from J, the gap between germline ends came to 15 bases. The CDR3 consists of 15 residues. CDR3 nucleotide sequence: TGTGCCAGCAGCTCCGGACTCCACCACGACTATGGCTACACCTTC. It encodes CASSSGLHHDYGYTF.

This clone was counted a single time. The chain has TRBV7-6 and TRBJ2-7; D unclear. V was cut by 0 bases and J by 5 bases, with 8 bases left in between. The CDR3 extends over 13 amino acids. Germline V lookup: CDR1 SGHVS, CDR2 FNYEAQ. The CDR3 loop is CASSLAPLDEQYV. The CDR3, as DNA: TGTGCCAGCAGCTTAGCTCCACTGGACGAGCAGTACGTC.

The V gene is TRBV9, the J gene TRBJ1-3, with TRBD1 matching over 8 bases. Trimming at V came to 0 bases and at J to 3 bases, leaving 5 bases not matched to a gene. The CDR3 sequence is 16 residues long. Germline assignment: CDR1 SGDLS and CDR2 YYNGEE. The CDR3 sequence is CASSVVGTGLGNTIYF. CDR3 in DNA: TGTGCCAGCAGCGTAGTAGGGACAGGTCTTGGAAACACCATATATTTT.

The chain couples TRBV2 to TRBJ2-5; a weak D match, TRBD1 (5 bases). The V and J ends lost 6 bases and 1 base respectively, with 15 bases between them. The CDR3 has 15 residues. The germline V gene has CDR1 SNHLY and CDR2 FYNNEI. Here the CDR3 reads CASRGISGIQETQYF. DNA of the CDR3: TGTGCCAGCAGGGGAATTTCAGGGATCCAAGAGACCCAGTACTTC.

The V and J genes are TRBV3-1 (or the pseudogene TRBV3-2) and TRBJ1-1, with D unresolved. The CDR3 consists of 12 residues. V shed 0 bases and J shed 7 bases, with 6 bases lying between them. Germline loops: CDR1 LGHDT, CDR2 YNNKEL (reference sequence). CDR3 DNA sequence: TGTGCCAGCAGCCAAGATCGAGGTGAAGCTTTCTTT. It specifies CASSQDRGEAFF.

CDR3 coding DNA: TGTGCCAGCACCCAACTTGGACAGGGGAACGATGGCTACACCTTC. Translating it yields CASTQLGQGNDGYTF. The chain uses TRBV27 and TRBJ1-2; 9 positions agree with TRBD1. Germline CDR1 is MNHEY and CDR2 is SMNVEV (reference sequence). The CDR3 length is 15 residues. Germline trimming cut 7 bases from V and 6 bases from J; bases unmatched to any gene: 12.

This chain connects TRBV2 to TRBJ2-7, with D possibly being TRBD2 (5 bases). There are 14 residues in the CDR3. Looked up from germline, CDR1 is SNHLY and CDR2 is FYNNEI. Trimming stripped 4 bases from V and 2 bases from J, with 12 bases between. CDR3 sequence (DNA): TGTGCCAGCAGTGCTGGAGGTAACACCTACGAGCAGTACGTC. It encodes CASSAGGNTYEQYV.

The chain carries TRBV3-1 (or the pseudogene TRBV3-2) and TRBJ2-5; 11 bases match TRBD2. V lost 2 bases to trimming and J lost 3 bases; unmatched junction nucleotides: 5. The CDR3 has 16 amino acids. CDR1 and CDR2 from the germline V gene are LGHDT and YNNKEL (reference sequence). Here the CDR3 reads CASSQLAGGSKETQYF. CDR3 nucleotides: TGTGCCAGCAGCCAACTAGCGGGGGGCAGCAAAGAGACCCAGTACTTC.

There are many counts of this clone. This chain connects TRBV3-1 (or the pseudogene TRBV3-2) to TRBJ1-6; a possible D gene is TRBD1 (6 bases). This CDR3 has 16 residues. The V end was cut by 4 bases, the J end by 2 bases, with 12 bases between. The germline V gene encodes CDR1 LGHDT and CDR2 YNNKEL (reference sequence). The CDR3 sequence is CASSLVGGTYNSPLHF. CDR3 DNA: TGTGCCAGCAGCCTTGTAGGGGGAACCTATAATTCACCCCTCCACTTT.

The chain links TRBV5-1 to TRBJ1-4; D is possibly TRBD1 (6 bases). Per germline, CDR1 SGHRS and CDR2 YFSETQ. V was clipped by 4 bases and J by 8 bases, with 18 bases between them. CDR3 length equals 15 residues. In nucleotides, the CDR3 is TGCGCCAGCAGCCCGCTAGGGGGGGAGAGCGAAAAACTGTTTTTT. This codes for CASSPLGGESEKLFF.

This rearrangement joins TRBV30 to TRBJ2-3, with D possibly being TRBD2 (7 bases). Germline CDR1 GTSNPN, CDR2 SVGIG (reference sequence). V lost 1 base to trimming and J lost 5 bases, with 16 bases between them. CDR3 length: 15 residues. DNA of the CDR3: TGTGCCTGGAGTGGAGGGGGGGCCGGGAAAGATACGCAGTATTTT. Residues: CAWSGGGAGKDTQYF.